Sequencing of this TCR beta chain was carried out in a study of control samples from healthy donors and cancer patients. Germline assignment: CDR1 SGHTA and CDR2 FQGTGA. Trimming stripped 6 bases from V and 0 bases from J, with 14 bases between. The CDR3 is 15 amino acids. Assay used: immunoSEQ multiplex PCR; TCRdb lists only in-frame clones, some missing. The repertoire consists of 80,000 to 100,000 clones, with about 90% occurring once and the leading ten covering roughly 14%. The chain employs TRBV7-3 and TRBJ2-5; no clear D. Specimen: blood. The clonotype comes from a man aged 25 to 45 in good health. CDR3 in amino acids: CASSRTNGYQETQYF. CDR3 DNA: TGTGCCAGCAGTCGTACTAACGGGTACCAAGAGACCCAGTACTTC. Based on the CDR3 plus reference TRBV7-3 and TRBJ2-5, the full variable domain is GAGVSQTPSNKVTEKGKYVELRCDPISGHTALYWYRQSLGQGPEFLIYFQGTGAADDSGLPNDRFFAVRPEGSVSTLKIQRTERGDSAVYLCASSRTNGYQETQYFGPGTRLLVL.